One and the same sample provided the 18 T cell receptor beta chains below, sequenced in a study of lymphopenia after photon versus proton radiotherapy. TCRdb keeps only in-frame clones here, not all; method: immunoSEQ multiplex PCR. The sample contains 9,500 to 15,000 clones, around 92% of which appear only once. The material sequenced was peripheral blood, taken from a patient treated with proton-based radiotherapy. These receptor sequences come from a man in his 60s with pancreatic cancer.

The V gene is TRBV4-3, the J gene TRBJ1-4; D unclear. The CDR3 is 15 residues long. Germline V gene lookup returns CDR1 LGHNA and CDR2 YSLEER. V lost 3 bases, J lost 7 bases, and 15 bases lay in between. The CDR3 here is CASSHLGGSAEKLFF. In DNA form, the CDR3 reads TGCGCCAGCAGCCACCTCGGAGGTTCGGCTGAAAAACTGTTTTTT.

The genes are TRBV5-1 and TRBJ2-7, with TRBD2 identical over 12 bases. Germline assignment: CDR1 SGHRS and CDR2 YFSETQ. The V and J ends lost 7 bases and 2 bases, in that order; junction bases with no gene match: 4. CDR3 size: 14 residues. The CDR3 reads CASSGLAGTYEQYF. CDR3 nucleotides: TGCGCCAGCTCCGGACTAGCGGGAACCTACGAGCAGTACTTC. Full variable domain (outside the CDR3, taken from reference TRBV5-1 and TRBJ2-7): KAGVTQTPRYLIKTRGQQVTLSCSPISGHRSVSWYQQTPGQGLQFLFEYFSETQRNKGNFPGRFSGRQFSNSRSEMNVSTLELGDSALYLCASSGLAGTYEQYFGPGTRLTVT.

J is TRBJ1-1 and V is TRBV30; no reliable D call. Trimming pared 3 bases from V and 6 bases from J, leaving 14 bases between. The germline gives CDR1 GTSNPN, CDR2 SVGIG (reference sequence). The CDR3 has 13 residues. CDR3 coding DNA: TGTGCCTGGAGCGAGGTTCGGAAGTCTGAAGCTTTCTTT. This sequence encodes CAWSEVRKSEAFF.

V usage is TRBV28 and J usage is TRBJ2-3; D may match TRBD1 or TRBD2 (5 bases each). CDR3 length: 14 residues. V was pared by 8 bases and J by 2 bases, with 14 bases between. The germline V gene encodes CDR1 MDHEN and CDR2 SYDVKM. CDR3 residues: CASGGVIDTDTQYF. As DNA, the CDR3 is TGTGCCAGCGGGGGAGTCATAGACACAGATACGCAGTATTTT.

The J gene is TRBJ2-3, the V gene TRBV2; D is perhaps TRBD2 (6 bases). The CDR3 sequence is 15 residues long. CDR1 and CDR2 (germline): SNHLY, FYNNEI. Trimming pared 2 bases from V and 6 bases from J, leaving 15 bases between. The CDR3 DNA is TGTGCCAGCAGTGAACTCGGAGGGCCGATGGATACGCAGTATTTT. It is translated as CASSELGGPMDTQYF.

This clone was detected only once. J is TRBJ2-1 and V is TRBV6-1; D unclear. This CDR3 is 14 amino acids long. Looked up from germline, CDR1 is MNHNS and CDR2 is SASEGT. Trimming removed 4 bases at V and 7 bases at J, with 14 bases between. CDR3 sequence: CASSVTTSFNEQFF. The CDR3 nucleotides read TGTGCCAGCAGTGTAACGACCTCTTTTAATGAGCAGTTCTTC.

The chain combines TRBV28 with TRBJ2-1; 8 bases align to TRBD2. CDR3 length: 15 residues. Unmatched junction bases numbered 3, after V lost 5 bases and J lost 0 bases. The germline CDR1 and CDR2 sequences are MDHEN and SYDVKM. The CDR3 region has the DNA TGTGCCAGCAGTCCGAGCGGGAGCTCCTACAATGAGCAGTTCTTC. Translating it yields CASSPSGSSYNEQFF.

The V and J genes are TRBV9 and TRBJ2-2; TRBD2 matches at 8 bases. V was pared by 2 bases and J by 0 bases, with 3 bases of the junction left unmatched. Germline assignment: CDR1 SGDLS and CDR2 YYNGEE. This CDR3 is built from 16 residues. The CDR3 sequence: CASSVRLAPNTGELFF. CDR3 nucleotide sequence: TGTGCCAGCAGCGTCCGACTAGCGCCGAACACCGGGGAGCTGTTTTTT.

V is TRBV7-9 and J is TRBJ1-3; the D is unclear. The germline V and J ends were trimmed by 1 base and 4 bases, with 5 bases remaining between them. Germline V CDR1 and CDR2: SEHNR, FQNEAQ (reference sequence). This CDR3 comprises 13 residues. CDR3 bases: TGTGCCAGCAGCTTAGGGGTCGGAAACACCATATATTTT. This sequence encodes CASSLGVGNTIYF.

This sequence joins TRBV18 and TRBJ1-1, with 9 bases aligning to TRBD1. The CDR3 has 14 amino acids. The germline V gene encodes CDR1 KGHSH and CDR2 LQKENI. J lost 2 bases, V lost 5 bases, and 3 bases had no gene match. The CDR3 sequence is CASSADRGNTEAFF. CDR3 DNA sequence: TGTGCCAGCTCAGCGGACAGGGGAAACACTGAAGCTTTCTTT.

The chain employs TRBV5-1 and TRBJ2-7; a weak D match, TRBD2 (6 bases). The germline V gene has CDR1 SGHRS and CDR2 YFSETQ. The V gene lost 4 bases and the J gene lost 4 bases, with 9 bases spanning the gap. The CDR3 consists of 12 residues. CDR3 coding DNA: TGCGCCAGCAGCGGGGGGAATTACGAGCAGTACTTC. Its translation is CASSGGNYEQYF.

The CDR3: CASSQGFTTGQSYEQYF. In DNA form, the CDR3 reads TGCGCCAGCAGCCAAGGGTTTACTACGGGACAGTCCTACGAGCAGTACTTC. The V call is TRBV4-3, the J call TRBJ2-7; 7 bases are a match to TRBD1. This CDR3 comprises 17 residues. With 1 base clipped from V and 1 base from J, the junction kept 10 bases outside the gene matches. Germline loops: CDR1 LGHNA, CDR2 YSLEER.

This clone was counted between two and nine times. The J gene is TRBJ2-4, the V gene TRBV2, with D uncertain. CDR1 SNHLY and CDR2 FYNNEI come from the germline V gene. V was pared by 2 bases and J by 1 base, with 15 bases between. The CDR3 spans 17 residues. CDR3 DNA sequence: TGTGCCAGCAGTGAAATCCCCTGGAAGGGCGCCAAAAACATTCAGTACTTC. It encodes CASSEIPWKGAKNIQYF.

J is TRBJ1-2 and V is TRBV18, with a weak D call TRBD1 (6 bases). The length of the CDR3 is 14 residues. Trimming stripped 5 bases from V and 6 bases from J, with 16 bases between. CDR1 and CDR2 (germline): KGHSH, LQKENI. The chain's CDR3 is CASSGPQGLNGYTF. The DNA for the CDR3 is TGTGCCAGCTCAGGACCCCAGGGGCTTAATGGCTACACCTTC.

A word on this clone: Without the conserved terminal phenylalanine or tryptophan, this CDR3 likely stems from a read error. The DNA is omitted, as the CDR3 cannot be located on it reliably, and the CDR3 follows TCRdb's listing. This chain uses TRBV5-4 with TRBJ2-7; the table's TRBD1 call for D was not verified on the DNA. Germline CDR1 SGHNT, CDR2 YYREEE (reference sequence). Inclusive of both ends, the CDR3 amounts to 13 amino acids. The CDR3 sequence is CASSFDTGTGNVI.

The chain employs TRBV28 and TRBJ2-5, with a possible D match to TRBD2 (6 bases). Germline values: CDR1 MDHEN, CDR2 SYDVKM. Trimming removed 5 bases at V and 5 bases at J, with 27 bases between. This CDR3 is 18 amino acids long. The CDR3 is CASSTFHNPEGVFETQYF. The CDR3 DNA sequence: TGTGCCAGCAGTACTTTTCACAACCCGGAGGGAGTGTTTGAGACCCAGTACTTC.

This clone is categorized as medium-sized. The chain combines TRBV15 with TRBJ1-5; perhaps TRBD1 as D (6 bases). CDR3 size: 15 residues. Germline CDR1 and CDR2: LNHNV and YYDKDF (reference sequence). V was cut by 5 bases and J by 0 bases, with 11 bases left in between. The CDR3 nucleotides read TGTGCCACCAGCGGGCACAGGGTTAGCAATCAGCCCCAGCATTTT. Translating gives CATSGHRVSNQPQHF.

The rearrangement uses TRBV5-5 and TRBJ2-1; 7 nucleotides align to TRBD2. CDR1 SGHKS and CDR2 YYEKEE come from the germline V gene (reference sequence). The CDR3 covers 16 residues. The V segment lost 0 bases and the J segment 6 bases; nucleotides outside the gene matches: 9. The CDR3 DNA follows: TGTGCCAGCAGCTTGGGAGGCGGGAGAGTACTCAATGAGCAGTTCTTC. Protein: CASSLGGGRVLNEQFF.